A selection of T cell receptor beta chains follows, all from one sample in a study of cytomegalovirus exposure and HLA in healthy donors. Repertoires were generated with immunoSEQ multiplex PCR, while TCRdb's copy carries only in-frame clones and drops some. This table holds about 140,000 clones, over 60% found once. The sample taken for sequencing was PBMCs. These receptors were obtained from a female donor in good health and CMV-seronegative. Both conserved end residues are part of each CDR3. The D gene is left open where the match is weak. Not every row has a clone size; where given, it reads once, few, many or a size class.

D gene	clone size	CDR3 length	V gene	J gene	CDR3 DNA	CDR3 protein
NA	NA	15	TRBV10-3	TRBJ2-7	TGTGCCATCAGTGAGTGGCGGGGGCCCTCCTACGAGCAGTACTTC	CAISEWRGPSYEQYF
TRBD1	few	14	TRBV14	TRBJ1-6	TGTGCCAGCAGCTGGACAGGGGTGGGTTCACCCCTCCACTTT	CASSWTGVGSPLHF
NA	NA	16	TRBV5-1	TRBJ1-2	TGCGCCAGCACCCACTACCCCCGGGACGGGGCGGGAGGCTACACCTTC	CASTHYPRDGAGGYTF
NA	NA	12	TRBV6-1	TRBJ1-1	TGTGCCAGCAGTGAAATTGCGGGTGAAGCTTTCTTT	CASSEIAGEAFF
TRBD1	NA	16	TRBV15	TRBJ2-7	TGTGCCACCAGCAGAGGTACGGGACAGGACCCCTACGAGCAGTACTTC	CATSRGTGQDPYEQYF
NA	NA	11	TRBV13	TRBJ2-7	TGTGCCAGCAGCCCTATCAGGGAGCAGTACTTC	CASSPIREQYF
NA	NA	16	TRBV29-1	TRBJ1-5	TGCAGCGTTGAAATTCGTCGGGGGGGTTTGGGTCAGCCCCAGCATTTT	CSVEIRRGGLGQPQHF
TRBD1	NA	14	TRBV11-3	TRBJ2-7	TGTGCCAGCAGCTTTTCCGGGACAGGGTTTGAGCAGTACTTC	CASSFSGTGFEQYF
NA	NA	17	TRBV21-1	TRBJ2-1	TGTGCCAGCAGCAATAGGGACAGTTCAATCTACTACAATGAGCAGTTCTTC	CASSNRDSSIYYNEQFF
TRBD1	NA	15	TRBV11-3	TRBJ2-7	TGTGCCAGCAGCTCACCCTCGACAGGGGCCTACGAGCAGTACTTC	CASSSPSTGAYEQYF
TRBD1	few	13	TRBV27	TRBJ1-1	TGTGCCAGCAGTCTCGACAGGGTCGCTGAAGCTTTCTTT	CASSLDRVAEAFF
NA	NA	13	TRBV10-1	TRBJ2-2	TGCGCCAGCTCCCACGGGGGCACCGGGGAGCTGTTTTTT	CASSHGGTGELFF
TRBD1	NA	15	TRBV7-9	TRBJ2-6	TGTGCCAGCAGCCGAGGGGGCTCCGGGGCCAACGTCCTGACTTTC	CASSRGGSGANVLTF
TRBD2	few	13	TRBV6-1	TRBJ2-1	TGTGCCAGCAGTGCTAGCGGGGACAATGAGCAGTTCTTC	CASSASGDNEQFF
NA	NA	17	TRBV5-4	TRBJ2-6	TGTGCCAGCAGCCTAGGTCAGAGGGCCTCTGGGGCCAACGTCCTGACTTTC	CASSLGQRASGANVLTF
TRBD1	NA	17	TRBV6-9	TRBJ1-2	TGTGCCAGCAGTCAGGAATTACAGGGGTCCCGGGGGTATGGCTACACCTTC	CASSQELQGSRGYGYTF
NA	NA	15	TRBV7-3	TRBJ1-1	TGTGCCAGCAGCTTAAAGGCGGGGGGTCCCACTGAAGCTTTCTTT	CASSLKAGGPTEAFF
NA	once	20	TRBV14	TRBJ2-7	TGTGCCAGCAGCCAAGATGTCGGGAAACCTTCTAGGACCTACACCTACGAGCAGTACTTC	CASSQDVGKPSRTYTYEQYF
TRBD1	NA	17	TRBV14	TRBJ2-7	TGTGCCAGCAGCCAACCAGGCGGCGGGACAGGGGGCGACGAGCAGTACTTC	CASSQPGGGTGGDEQYF
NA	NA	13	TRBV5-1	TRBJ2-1	TGCGCCAGCAGCTTGGAAGGACTTGATGAGCAGTTCTTC	CASSLEGLDEQFF
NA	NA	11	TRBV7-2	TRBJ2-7	TGTGCCAGCAGCAGAGCAGGCGAGCAGTACTTC	CASSRAGEQYF
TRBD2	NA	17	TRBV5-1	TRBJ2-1	TGCGCCGGCAGCTTGGAGAGCTCTAGCGGGCCCTACAATGAGCAGTTCTTC	CAGSLESSSGPYNEQFF
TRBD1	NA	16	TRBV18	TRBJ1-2	TGTGCCAGCTCACCAAAATATCCGGGGACAGCCTATGGCTACACCTTC	CASSPKYPGTAYGYTF
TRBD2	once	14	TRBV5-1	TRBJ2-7	TGCGCCAGCAGCTTTAGCGGGAGCTCCTACGAGCAGTACTTC	CASSFSGSSYEQYF
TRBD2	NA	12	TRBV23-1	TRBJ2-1	TGCGCCAGCAGTCGCGAACTAGCGGCGCAGTTCTTC	CASSRELAAQFF
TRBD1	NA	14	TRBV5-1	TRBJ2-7	TGCGCCAGCAGCCCCGGAGACAGGGTCTACGAGCAGTACTTC	CASSPGDRVYEQYF
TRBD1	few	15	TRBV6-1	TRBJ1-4	TGTGCCAGCAGTGAAGCAACAGGGGAGAATGAAAAACTGTTTTTT	CASSEATGENEKLFF
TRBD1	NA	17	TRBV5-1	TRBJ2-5	TGCGCCAGCAGCTCCGGGCTCGACAGGGGGCATAGGGAGGCCCAGTACTTC	CASSSGLDRGHREAQYF